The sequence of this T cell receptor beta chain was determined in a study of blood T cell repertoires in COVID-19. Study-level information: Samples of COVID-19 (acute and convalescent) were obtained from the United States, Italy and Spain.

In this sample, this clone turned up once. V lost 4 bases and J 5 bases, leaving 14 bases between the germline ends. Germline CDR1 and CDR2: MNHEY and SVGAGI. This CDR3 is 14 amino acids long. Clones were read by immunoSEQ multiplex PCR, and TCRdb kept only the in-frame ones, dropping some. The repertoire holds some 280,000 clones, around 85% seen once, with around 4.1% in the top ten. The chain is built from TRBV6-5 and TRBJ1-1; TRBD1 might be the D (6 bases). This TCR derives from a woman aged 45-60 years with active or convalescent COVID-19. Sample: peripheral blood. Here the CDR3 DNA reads TGTGCCAGCAGTTGGGGGGGGGCAAAGACTGAAGCTTTCTTT. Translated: CASSWGGAKTEAFF.